Below, 15 T cell receptor beta chains from the same sample are listed, as sequenced in a study of post-analysis software for immune sequencing data. The study's findings and limits: Comparison of patients with controls showed about 5 TRBV segments more frequent in patients, TRBV5-6, TRBV5-1 and TRBV20-1 among them.

Prepared libraries of TCR beta cDNA carried unique molecular identifiers. Via MiXCR, TCRdb re-called the PCR reads, giving one row per CDR3 protein. The sample carries hundreds of thousands of distinct CDR3 sequences, 25% to 30% recorded once. No cognate antigen is known for these TCRs. Input material: blood. These TCRs come from a girl under 18 with multiple sclerosis.

The table lists this clonotype with a few counts. The J gene is TRBJ2-1, the V gene TRBV20-1, with 8 bases matching TRBD2. CDR1 is DFQATT, CDR2 SNEGSKA, per germline (reference sequence). The CDR3 sequence is 18 residues long. Unmatched junction bases numbered 18, after V lost 6 bases and J lost 2 bases. The CDR3 here is CSARPLKGREDTYNEQFF. CDR3 in DNA: TGCAGTGCCCGCCCTCTCAAGGGGCGGGAGGATACCTACAATGAGCAGTTCTTC.

This clonotype was observed a few times. The chain joins TRBV20-1 to TRBJ2-1; 8 bases match TRBD2. The CDR3 consists of 15 residues. The J segment lost 7 bases and the V segment lost 6 bases, leaving 14 bases of the junction unmatched. Per the germline V gene, CDR1 is DFQATT and CDR2 is SNEGSKA (reference sequence). This CDR3 is CSAPTSVFPANEQFF. The CDR3, as DNA: TGCAGTGCCCCGACTAGCGTTTTCCCCGCGAATGAGCAGTTCTTC.

V gene TRBV5-1 combines with J gene TRBJ2-6; 11 bases fit TRBD1. Germline loops: CDR1 SGHRS, CDR2 YFSETQ. V lost 5 bases to trimming and J lost 0 bases; unmatched junction nucleotides: 4. The CDR3 contains 17 residues. CDR3 DNA: TGCGCCAGCAGGACCGGGACAGGGGGCTCTGGGGCCAACGTCCTGACTTTC. Amino acid sequence: CASRTGTGGSGANVLTF.

This clonotype was picked up a small number of times. The chain recombines TRBV28 with TRBJ2-1; D tentatively fits TRBD1 or TRBD2 (7 bases each). The CDR3 runs to 12 residues. CDR1 and CDR2 from the germline V gene are MDHEN and SYDVKM. Trimming shortened V by 8 bases and J by 8 bases, and 13 bases separated the two germline ends. CDR3 residues: CASFRGGDEQFF. Here the CDR3 DNA reads TGTGCCAGCTTCAGGGGGGGAGATGAGCAGTTCTTC. The complete variable domain, with remaining parts taken from reference TRBV28 and TRBJ2-1, reads DVKVTQSSRYLVKRTGEKVFLECVQDMDHENMFWYRQDPGLGLRLIYFSYDVKMKEKGDIPEGYSVSREKKERFSLILESASTNQTSMYLCASFRGGDEQFFGPGTRLTVL.

This rearrangement joins TRBV7-9 to TRBJ1-5; no definite D call. This CDR3 is 12 amino acids long. Germline V CDR1 and CDR2: SEHNR, FQNEAQ (reference sequence). Trimming cost V 0 bases and J 8 bases, with 5 bases left between them. CDR3 DNA: TGTGCCAGCAGCTTAGCGGCGGAGCCCCAGCATTTT. Its protein product is CASSLAAEPQHF. Full variable domain (outside the CDR3, taken from reference TRBV7-9 and TRBJ1-5): DTGVSQNPRHKITKRGQNVTFRCDPISEHNRLYWYRQTLGQGPEFLTYFQNEAQLEKSRLLSDRFSAERPKGSFSTLEIQRTEQGDSAMYLCASSLAAEPQHFGDGTRLSIL.

V and J are TRBV7-9 and TRBJ2-4; 11 nucleotides match TRBD1. Germline-derived CDR1 and CDR2 are SEHNR and FQNEAQ (reference sequence). The CDR3 totals 16 residues. V lost 2 bases to trimming and J lost 7 bases; unmatched junction nucleotides: 7. CDR3 coding DNA: TGTGCCAGCAGCTTAACCGGACAGGGGGCCTGGAACATTCAGTACTTC. Amino acid sequence: CASSLTGQGAWNIQYF.

On this clonotype itself: One end of the junction varies from germline; a read error may be responsible. This chain connects TRBV7-2 to TRBJ1-3; D gene uncertain. The CDR3 has 12 amino acids. CDR1 and CDR2 from the germline V gene are SGHTA and FQGNSA. CDR3 DNA sequence: TGTGCCAGCAGCTGGTCCGGAAGCACCATATATTTT. The encoded protein is CASSWSGSTIYF.

The gene calls are TRBV5-1 and TRBJ2-5; maybe TRBD2 (5 bases). The tail of the sequence fits TRBJ2-7 better, so the J call may be wrong. Germline values: CDR1 SGHRS, CDR2 YFSETQ. The CDR3 is 14 amino acids. The CDR3: CASSLVGEGYEQYF. Here the CDR3 DNA reads TGCGCCAGCAGCTTGGTCGGGGAAGGCTACGAGCAGTACTTC.

CDR3 protein: CSAARAYNEQFF. CDR3 sequence (DNA): TGCAGTGCTGCCCGGGCCTACAATGAGCAGTTCTTC. The chain couples TRBV20-1 to TRBJ2-1; D remains unclear. V was trimmed by 5 bases and J by 2 bases, leaving 7 bases between them. CDR1 and CDR2 from the germline V gene are DFQATT and SNEGSKA (reference sequence). The CDR3 loop spans 12 amino acids.

As to this clonotype: A read error may be the cause here, since a much bigger clone is one base away. V gene TRBV7-2 combines with J gene TRBJ2-4, with 10 bases fitting TRBD1. V lost 1 base, J lost 0 bases, and 6 bases stayed unmatched. The CDR3 loop spans 18 amino acids. CDR1 and CDR2 (germline): SGHTA, FQGNSA. CDR3 sequence (DNA): TGTGCCAGCAGCTTAGTCGGGACAGGGGTGATAGCCAAAAACATTCAGTACTTC. Its translation is CASSLVGTGVIAKNIQYF.

This chain connects TRBV6-5 to TRBJ1-6; 11 bases fit TRBD1. The junction had 16 bases not matched to a gene; V was cut back by 0 bases and J by 6 bases. Looked up from germline, CDR1 is MNHEY and CDR2 is SVGAGI. The CDR3 consists of 21 residues. The CDR3: CASSYSTLRTGGPTVNSPLHF. In DNA form, the CDR3 reads TGTGCCAGCAGTTACTCGACGTTGAGGACAGGGGGCCCAACCGTTAATTCACCCCTCCACTTT.

A note on this clonotype: A much larger clone differs from this one at a single base, so this may be a read error. The rearrangement joins TRBV3-1 to TRBJ2-3; the D is unclear. Germline assignment: CDR1 LGHDT and CDR2 YNNKEL (reference sequence). CDR3 length equals 12 residues. The CDR3: CAGSQLRDTQYF. The CDR3 region has the DNA TGTGCCGGCAGCCAGTTGAGGGATACGCAGTATTTT.

V usage is TRBV7-2 and J usage is TRBJ2-1, with 7 bases fitting TRBD2. J was trimmed by 14 bases and V by 3 bases; bases with no gene match: 13. The CDR3 sequence is 14 residues long. Germline V gene data show CDR1 as SGHTA and CDR2 as FQGNSA. The CDR3 coding sequence is TGTGCCAGCAGCTTTGTCGGGCGGGAGAGGTCCAAGTTCTTC. Translating it yields CASSFVGRERSKFF.

The chain carries TRBV5-1 and TRBJ1-1; 7 bases are a match to TRBD1. V lost 0 bases to trimming and J lost 3 bases; unmatched junction nucleotides: 8. The CDR3 totals 16 residues. Germline CDR1 is SGHRS and CDR2 is YFSETQ. CDR3: CASSLGQGVGYTEAFF. The CDR3 DNA is TGCGCCAGCAGCTTGGGACAGGGAGTTGGGTACACTGAAGCTTTCTTT.

This clonotype was seen a handful of times. The V call is TRBV7-2, the J call TRBJ2-3; 7 bases are shared with TRBD1. J was trimmed by 8 bases and V by 1 base; bases with no gene match: 9. The CDR3 sequence is 15 residues long. Germline lookup yields CDR1 SGHTA and CDR2 FQGNSA. The CDR3, as DNA: TGTGCCAGCAGCTTAGTACGGGACCCAGGGGGTACGCAGTATTTT. Its protein is CASSLVRDPGGTQYF.